The sequence of this TCR beta chain was determined in a study of blood T cell repertoires in COVID-19. TCRdb keeps only in-frame clones here, not all; method: immunoSEQ multiplex PCR. The sample shows hundreds of thousands of clones, under 90% of them seen only once. The sequencing sample was made of peripheral blood. This clonotype originated in a woman in her twenties or thirties with COVID-19, enrolled during active disease.

The CDR3: CASSYTADQPQHF. The CDR3 coding sequence is TGTGCCAGTAGCTATACAGCTGATCAGCCCCAGCATTTT. The rearrangement links TRBV19 to TRBJ1-5; no reliable D call. Germline-derived CDR1 and CDR2 are LNHDA and SQIVND (reference sequence). The CDR3 extends over 13 amino acids. Trimming left V 6 bases short and J 5 bases short, with 11 bases between.